The TCR beta chain described here comes from a study of T cells after yellow fever vaccination. This clonotype has just a few counts. One entry per CDR3 protein results from TCRdb running MiXCR on the 5' RACE reads. The sample lists hundreds of thousands of distinct CDR3 sequences, roughly a sixth seen once, with 15% to 20% in the top ten. Per germline, CDR1 SGHTA and CDR2 FQGTGA. V shed 5 bases and J 4 bases; nucleotides not matched to a gene: 6. This CDR3 spans 14 amino acids. This specimen consisted of PBMCs, obtained before the yellow fever booster vaccination. The rearrangement links TRBV7-3 to TRBJ2-5, with 8 bases identical to TRBD2. This receptor was identified in a man aged 18-30 years who received the YFV17D yellow fever vaccine. Here the CDR3 DNA reads TGTGCCAGCAGCCCGGCGGGACTAGGAGAGACCCAGTACTTC. Its protein product is CASSPAGLGETQYF.